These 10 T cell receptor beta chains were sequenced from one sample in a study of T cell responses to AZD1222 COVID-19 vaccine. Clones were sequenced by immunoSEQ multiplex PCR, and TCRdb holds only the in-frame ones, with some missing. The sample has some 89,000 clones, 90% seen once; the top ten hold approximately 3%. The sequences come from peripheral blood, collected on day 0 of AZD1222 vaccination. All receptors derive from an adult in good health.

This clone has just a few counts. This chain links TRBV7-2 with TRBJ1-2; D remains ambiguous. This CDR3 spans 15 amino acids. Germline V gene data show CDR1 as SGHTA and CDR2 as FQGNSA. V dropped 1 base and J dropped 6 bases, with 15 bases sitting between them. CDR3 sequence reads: CASSLGLRGRDGYTF. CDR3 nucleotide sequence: TGTGCCAGCAGCTTAGGACTTCGTGGCCGAGATGGCTACACCTTC.

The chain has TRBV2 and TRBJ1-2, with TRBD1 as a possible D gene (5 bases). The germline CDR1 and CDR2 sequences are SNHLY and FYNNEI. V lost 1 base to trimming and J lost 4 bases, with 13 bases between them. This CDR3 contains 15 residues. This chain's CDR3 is CASSEERTGGYGYTF. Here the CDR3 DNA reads TGTGCCAGCAGTGAAGAAAGAACAGGTGGCTATGGCTACACCTTC.

The CDR3 here is CASSLGGPLTGNTIYF. The CDR3 coding sequence is TGTGCCAGCAGCTTAGGGGGGCCACTAACTGGAAACACCATATATTTT. The chain links TRBV7-2 to TRBJ1-3; maybe TRBD1 (6 bases). Germline V gene data show CDR1 as SGHTA and CDR2 as FQGNSA. The CDR3 consists of 16 residues. V was trimmed by 1 base and J by 2 bases, leaving 12 bases between them. The full variable domain, completed using reference TRBV7-2 and TRBJ1-3, is GAGVSQSPSNKVTEKGKDVELRCDPISGHTALYWYRQSLGQGLEFLIYFQGNSAPDKSGLPSDRFSAERTGGSVSTLTIQRTQQEDSAVYLCASSLGGPLTGNTIYFGEGSWLTVV.

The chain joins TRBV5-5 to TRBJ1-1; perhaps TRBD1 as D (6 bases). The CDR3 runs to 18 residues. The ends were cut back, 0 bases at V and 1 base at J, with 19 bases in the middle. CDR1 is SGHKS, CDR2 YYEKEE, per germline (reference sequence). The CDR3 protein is CASSLAVTGGWENTEAFF. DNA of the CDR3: TGTGCCAGCAGCTTGGCGGTCACCGGGGGCTGGGAGAACACTGAAGCTTTCTTT.

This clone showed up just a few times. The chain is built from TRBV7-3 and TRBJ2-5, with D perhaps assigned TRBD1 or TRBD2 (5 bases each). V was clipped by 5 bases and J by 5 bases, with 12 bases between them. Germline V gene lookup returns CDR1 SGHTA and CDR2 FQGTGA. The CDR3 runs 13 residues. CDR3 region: CASSPPGTETQYF. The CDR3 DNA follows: TGTGCCAGCAGCCCCCCCGGGACGGAGACCCAGTACTTC.

CDR3 in DNA: TGTGCCAGCAGCTTGGCCTTCGGACAGGGGGCGCGTCGAACTGAAGCTTTCTTT. It specifies CASSLAFGQGARRTEAFF. The rearrangement uses TRBV5-4 and TRBJ1-1; 11 bases align to TRBD1. V shed 0 bases and J 5 bases; nucleotides not matched to a gene: 12. This CDR3 is 18 amino acids long. Germline CDR1 reads SGHNT; CDR2 reads YYREEE (reference sequence).

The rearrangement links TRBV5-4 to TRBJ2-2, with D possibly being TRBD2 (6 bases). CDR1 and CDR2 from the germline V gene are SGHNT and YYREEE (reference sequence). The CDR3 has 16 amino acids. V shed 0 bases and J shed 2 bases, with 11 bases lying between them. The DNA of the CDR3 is TGTGCCAGCAGCTTGGCAGGCGGGGTTAACACCGGGGAGCTGTTTTTT. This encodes CASSLAGGVNTGELFF. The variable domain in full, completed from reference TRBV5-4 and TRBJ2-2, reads ETGVTQSPTHLIKTRGQQVTLRCSSQSGHNTVSWYQQALGQGPQFIFQYYREEENGRGNFPPRFSGLQFPNYSSELNVNALELDDSALYLCASSLAGGVNTGELFFGEGSRLTVL.

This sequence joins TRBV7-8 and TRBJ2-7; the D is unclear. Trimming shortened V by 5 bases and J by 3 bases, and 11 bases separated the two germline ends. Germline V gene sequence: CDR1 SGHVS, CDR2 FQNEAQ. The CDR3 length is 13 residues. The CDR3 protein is CASSPPGFYEQYF. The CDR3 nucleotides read TGTGCCAGCAGCCCACCTGGGTTCTACGAGCAGTACTTC.

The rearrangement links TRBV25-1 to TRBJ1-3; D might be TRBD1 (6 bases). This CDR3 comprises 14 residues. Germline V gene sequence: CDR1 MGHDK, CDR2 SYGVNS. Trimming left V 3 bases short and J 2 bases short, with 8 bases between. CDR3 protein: CASSDRTAGNTIYF. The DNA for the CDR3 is TGTGCCAGCAGTGATAGGACAGCTGGAAACACCATATATTTT.

Here the CDR3 DNA reads TGTGCCAGCAGCTTAGTAGCGGGTTTTACGCAGTATTTT. Translation gives CASSLVAGFTQYF. The chain uses TRBV13 and TRBJ2-3; 7 bases are a match to TRBD2. In germline, CDR1 is PRHDT, CDR2 FYEKMQ (reference sequence). J lost 8 bases, V lost 1 base, and 3 bases had no gene match. This CDR3 comprises 13 residues.